The T cell receptor (beta chain) described here comes from a study of graft-versus-host responses after intestinal transplantation. This CDR3 is 15 amino acids long. Germline loops: CDR1 SGHTA, CDR2 FQGNSA. With 2 bases clipped from V and 4 bases from J, the junction kept 7 bases outside the gene matches. Clones were read by immunoSEQ multiplex PCR, and TCRdb kept only the in-frame ones, dropping some. The sample lists approximately 93,000 clones; about nine tenths were seen once. Of note for this clone: Its matching antigen is unknown.

Study-wide results and limits: Early post-transplant HvG declines were associated with peak circulating GvH clone levels.

The sample here was unstimulated CD8+ T cells sorted from spleen or lymph node cells, taken before transplant. The chain uses TRBV7-2 and TRBJ2-7; TRBD2 matches at 8 bases. This clonotype was obtained from a human donor who was the organ donor for an intestinal transplant. This chain's CDR3 is CASSLSGGGTYEQYF. In DNA form, the CDR3 reads TGTGCCAGCAGCTTATCCGGGGGGGGTACATACGAGCAGTACTTC.